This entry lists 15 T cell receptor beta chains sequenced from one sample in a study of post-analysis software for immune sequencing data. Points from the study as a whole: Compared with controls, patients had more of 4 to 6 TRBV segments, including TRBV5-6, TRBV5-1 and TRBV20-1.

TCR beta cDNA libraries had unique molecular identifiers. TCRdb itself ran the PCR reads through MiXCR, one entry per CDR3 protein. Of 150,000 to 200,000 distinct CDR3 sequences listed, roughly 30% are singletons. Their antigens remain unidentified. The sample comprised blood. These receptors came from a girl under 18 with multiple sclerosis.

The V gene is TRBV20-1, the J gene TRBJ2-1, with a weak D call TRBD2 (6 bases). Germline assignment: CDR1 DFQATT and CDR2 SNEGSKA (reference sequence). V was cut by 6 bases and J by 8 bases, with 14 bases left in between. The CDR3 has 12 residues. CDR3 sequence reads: CSAKRVGDEQFF. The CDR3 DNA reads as TGCAGTGCAAAGCGGGTTGGGGATGAGCAGTTCTTC.

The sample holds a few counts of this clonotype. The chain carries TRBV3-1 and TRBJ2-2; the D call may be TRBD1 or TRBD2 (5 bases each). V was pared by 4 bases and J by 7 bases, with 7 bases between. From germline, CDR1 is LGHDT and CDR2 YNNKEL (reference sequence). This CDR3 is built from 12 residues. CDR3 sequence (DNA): TGTGCCAGCAGCCTGAGGGGCGGGGAGCTGTTTTTT. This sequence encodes CASSLRGGELFF.

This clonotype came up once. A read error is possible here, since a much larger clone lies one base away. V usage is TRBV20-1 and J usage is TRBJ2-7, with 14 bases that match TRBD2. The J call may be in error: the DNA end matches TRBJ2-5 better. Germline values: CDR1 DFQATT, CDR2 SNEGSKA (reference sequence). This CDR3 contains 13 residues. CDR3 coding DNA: TGCAGTGCTCTAGGACTAGCGGGAGGGACCCAGTACTTC. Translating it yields CSALGLAGGTQYF.

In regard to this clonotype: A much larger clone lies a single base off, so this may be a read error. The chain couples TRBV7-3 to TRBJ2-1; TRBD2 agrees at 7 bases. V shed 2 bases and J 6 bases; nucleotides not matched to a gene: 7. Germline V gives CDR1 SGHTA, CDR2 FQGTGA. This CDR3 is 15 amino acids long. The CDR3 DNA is TGTGCCAGCAGCTTAGCGGGAGAGAACTGCAATGAGCAGTTCTTC. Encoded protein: CASSLAGENCNEQFF.

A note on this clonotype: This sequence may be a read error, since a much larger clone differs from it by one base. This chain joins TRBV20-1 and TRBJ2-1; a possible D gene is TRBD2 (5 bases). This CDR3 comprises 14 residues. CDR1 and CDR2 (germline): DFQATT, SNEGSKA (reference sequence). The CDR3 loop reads CSARDPLAFQERFF. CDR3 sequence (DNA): TGCAGTGCTAGAGATCCGCTAGCATTTCAAGAGCGGTTCTTC.

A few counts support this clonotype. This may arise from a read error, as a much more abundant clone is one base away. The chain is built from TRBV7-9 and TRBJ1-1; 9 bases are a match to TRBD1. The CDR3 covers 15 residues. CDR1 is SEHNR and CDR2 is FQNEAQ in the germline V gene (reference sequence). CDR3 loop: CVSSLALQTGGVAFF. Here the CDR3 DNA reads TGTGTCAGCAGCTTAGCTCTCCAGACAGGGGGTGTTGCTTTCTTT. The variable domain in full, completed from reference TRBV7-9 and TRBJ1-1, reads DTGVSQNPRHKITKRGQNVTFRCDPISEHNRLYWYRQTLGQGPEFLTYFQNEAQLEKSRLLSDRFSAERPKGSFSTLEIQRTEQGDSAMYLCVSSLALQTGGVAFFGQGTRLTVV.

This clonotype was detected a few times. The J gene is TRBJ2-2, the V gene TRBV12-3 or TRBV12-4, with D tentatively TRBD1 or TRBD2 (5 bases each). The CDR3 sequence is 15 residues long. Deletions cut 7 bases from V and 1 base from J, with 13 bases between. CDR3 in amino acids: CASKRDALNTGELFF. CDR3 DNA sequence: TGTGCCAGCAAGAGGGACGCCTTGAACACCGGGGAGCTGTTTTTT.

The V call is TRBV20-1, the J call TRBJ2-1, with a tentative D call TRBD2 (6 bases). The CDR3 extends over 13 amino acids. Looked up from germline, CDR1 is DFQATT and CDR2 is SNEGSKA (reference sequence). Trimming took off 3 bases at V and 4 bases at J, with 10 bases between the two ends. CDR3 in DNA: TGCAGTGCTAGTCTGGAGGGGTACAATGAGCAGTTCTTC. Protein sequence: CSASLEGYNEQFF.

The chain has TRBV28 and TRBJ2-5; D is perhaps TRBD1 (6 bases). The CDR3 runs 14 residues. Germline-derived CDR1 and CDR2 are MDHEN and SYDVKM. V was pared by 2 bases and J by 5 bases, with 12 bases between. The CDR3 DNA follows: TGTGCCAGCAGTTTACCGACAGGCTACGAGACCCAGTACTTC. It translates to CASSLPTGYETQYF.

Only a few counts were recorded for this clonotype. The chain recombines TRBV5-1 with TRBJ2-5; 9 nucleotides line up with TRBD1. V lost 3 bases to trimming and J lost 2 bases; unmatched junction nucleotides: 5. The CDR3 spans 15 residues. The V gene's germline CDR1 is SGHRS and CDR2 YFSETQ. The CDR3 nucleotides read TGCGCCAGCAGCTCCACCGGGACAGGGCAAGAGACCCAGTACTTC. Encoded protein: CASSSTGTGQETQYF.

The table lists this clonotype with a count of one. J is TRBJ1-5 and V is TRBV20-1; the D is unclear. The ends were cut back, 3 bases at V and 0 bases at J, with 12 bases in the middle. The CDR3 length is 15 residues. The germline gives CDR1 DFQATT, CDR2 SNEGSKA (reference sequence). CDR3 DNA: TGCAGTGCTAGGGGTCGGGGTAATAGCAATCAGCCCCAGCATTTT. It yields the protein CSARGRGNSNQPQHF.

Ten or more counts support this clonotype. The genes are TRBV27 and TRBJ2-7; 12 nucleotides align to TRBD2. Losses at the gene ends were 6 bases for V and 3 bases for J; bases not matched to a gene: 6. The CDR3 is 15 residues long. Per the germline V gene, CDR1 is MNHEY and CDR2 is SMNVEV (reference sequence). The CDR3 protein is CASSTGLAGHYEQYF. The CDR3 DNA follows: TGTGCCAGCAGCACAGGACTAGCGGGACACTACGAGCAGTACTTC.

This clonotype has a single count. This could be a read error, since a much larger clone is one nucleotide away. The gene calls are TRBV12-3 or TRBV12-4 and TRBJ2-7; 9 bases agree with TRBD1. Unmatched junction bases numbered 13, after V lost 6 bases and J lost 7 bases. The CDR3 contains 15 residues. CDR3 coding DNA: TGTGCCAGCAGACTGGACAGGGGACGGTACAATGAGCAGTACTTC. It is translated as CASRLDRGRYNEQYF.

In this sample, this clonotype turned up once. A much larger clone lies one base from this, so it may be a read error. CDR3 in amino acids: CASGSWKTQYF. The CDR3 DNA is TGTGCCAGCGGTTCCTGGAAGACCCAGTACTTC. The chain couples TRBV6-2 or TRBV6-3 to TRBJ2-5, with unresolved D. The CDR3 sequence is 11 residues long. The germline V gene encodes CDR1 MNHEY and CDR2 SVGEGT. Trimming shortened V by 8 bases and J by 6 bases, and 10 bases separated the two germline ends.

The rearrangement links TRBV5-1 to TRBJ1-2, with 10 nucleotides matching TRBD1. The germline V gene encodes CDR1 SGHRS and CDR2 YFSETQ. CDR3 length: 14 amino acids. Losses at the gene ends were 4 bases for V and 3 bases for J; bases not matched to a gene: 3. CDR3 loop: CASSHGTGDYGYTF. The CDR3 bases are TGCGCCAGCAGCCACGGGACAGGGGACTATGGCTACACCTTC.